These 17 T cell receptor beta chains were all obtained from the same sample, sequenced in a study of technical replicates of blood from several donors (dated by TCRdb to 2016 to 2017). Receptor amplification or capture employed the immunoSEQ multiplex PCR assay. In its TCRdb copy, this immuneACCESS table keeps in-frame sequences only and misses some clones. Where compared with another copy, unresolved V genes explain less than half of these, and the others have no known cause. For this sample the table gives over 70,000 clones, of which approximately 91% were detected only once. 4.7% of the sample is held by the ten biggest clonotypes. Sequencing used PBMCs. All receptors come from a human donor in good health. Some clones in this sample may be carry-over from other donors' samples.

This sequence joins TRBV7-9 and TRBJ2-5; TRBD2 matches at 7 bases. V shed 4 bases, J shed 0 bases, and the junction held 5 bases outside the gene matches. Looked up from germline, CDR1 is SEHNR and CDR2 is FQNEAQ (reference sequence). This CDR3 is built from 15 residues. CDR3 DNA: TGTGCCAGCAGCTGGATCGGGGGGTACCAAGAGACCCAGTACTTC. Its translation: CASSWIGGYQETQYF.

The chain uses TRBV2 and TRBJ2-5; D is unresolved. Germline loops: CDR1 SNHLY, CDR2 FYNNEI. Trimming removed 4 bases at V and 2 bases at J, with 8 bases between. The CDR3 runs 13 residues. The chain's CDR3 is CASSGIRQETQYF. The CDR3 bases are TGTGCCAGCAGTGGTATTAGACAAGAGACCCAGTACTTC.

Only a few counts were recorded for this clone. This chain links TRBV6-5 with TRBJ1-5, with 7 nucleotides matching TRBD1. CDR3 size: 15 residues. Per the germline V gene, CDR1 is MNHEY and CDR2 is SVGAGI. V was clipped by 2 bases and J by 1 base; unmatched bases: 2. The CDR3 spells CASSYRGQSNQPQHF. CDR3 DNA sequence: TGTGCCAGCAGTTACAGGGGGCAGAGCAATCAGCCCCAGCATTTT.

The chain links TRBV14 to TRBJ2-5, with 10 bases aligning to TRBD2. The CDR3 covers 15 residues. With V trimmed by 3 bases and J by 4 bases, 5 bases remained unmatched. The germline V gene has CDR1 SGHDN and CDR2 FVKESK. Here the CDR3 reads CASSQASGGRETQYF. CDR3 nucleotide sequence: TGTGCCAGCAGCCAGGCTAGCGGGGGTAGAGAGACCCAGTACTTC. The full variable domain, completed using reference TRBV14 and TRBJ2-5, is EAGVTQFPSHSVIEKGQTVTLRCDPISGHDNLYWYRRVMGKEIKFLLHFVKESKQDESGMPNNRFLAERTGGTYSTLKVQPAELEDSGVYFCASSQASGGRETQYFGPGTRLLVL.

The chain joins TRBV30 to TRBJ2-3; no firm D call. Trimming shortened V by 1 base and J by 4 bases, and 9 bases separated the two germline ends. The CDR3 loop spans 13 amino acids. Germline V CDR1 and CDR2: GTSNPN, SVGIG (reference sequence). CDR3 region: CAWSDSVPDTQYF. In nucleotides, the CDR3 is TGTGCCTGGAGTGATTCCGTTCCAGATACGCAGTATTTT. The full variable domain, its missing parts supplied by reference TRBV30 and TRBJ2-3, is SQTIHQWPATLVQPVGSPLSLECTVEGTSNPNLYWYRQAAGRGLQLLFYSVGIGQISSEVPQNLSASRPQDRQFILSSKKLLLSDSGFYLCAWSDSVPDTQYFGPGTRLTVL.

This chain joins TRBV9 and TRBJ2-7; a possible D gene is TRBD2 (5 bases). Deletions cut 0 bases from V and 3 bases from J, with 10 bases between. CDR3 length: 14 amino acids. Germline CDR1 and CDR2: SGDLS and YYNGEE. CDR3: CASSVDLANYEQYF. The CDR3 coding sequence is TGTGCCAGCAGCGTAGATTTAGCGAACTACGAGCAGTACTTC.

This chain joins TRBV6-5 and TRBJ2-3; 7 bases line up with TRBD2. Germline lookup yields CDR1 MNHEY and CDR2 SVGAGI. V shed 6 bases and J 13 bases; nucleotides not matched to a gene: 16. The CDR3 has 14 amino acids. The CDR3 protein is CASSRGRGGREEYF. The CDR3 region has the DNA TGTGCCAGCAGCCGAGGAAGGGGCGGGAGAGAGGAGTATTTT.

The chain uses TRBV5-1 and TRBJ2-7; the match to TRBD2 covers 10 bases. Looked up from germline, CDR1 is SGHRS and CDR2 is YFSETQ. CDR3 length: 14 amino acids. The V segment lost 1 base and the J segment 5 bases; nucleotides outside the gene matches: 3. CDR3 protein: CASSLSGGANEQYF. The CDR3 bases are TGCGCCAGCAGCTTGAGCGGGGGGGCAAACGAGCAGTACTTC.

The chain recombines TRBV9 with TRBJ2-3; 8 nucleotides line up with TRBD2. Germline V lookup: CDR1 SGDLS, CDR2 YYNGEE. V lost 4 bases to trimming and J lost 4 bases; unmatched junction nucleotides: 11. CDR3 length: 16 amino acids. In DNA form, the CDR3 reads TGTGCCAGCAGCCCGAGACTAGCGTCCGTTTCAGATACGCAGTATTTT. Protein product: CASSPRLASVSDTQYF.

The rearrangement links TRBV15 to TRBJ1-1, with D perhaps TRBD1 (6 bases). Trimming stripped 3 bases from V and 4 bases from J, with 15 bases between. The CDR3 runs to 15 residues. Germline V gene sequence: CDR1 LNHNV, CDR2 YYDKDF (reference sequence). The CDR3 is CATSRDPTGSTEAFF. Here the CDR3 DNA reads TGTGCCACCAGCAGGGATCCAACAGGGAGCACTGAAGCTTTCTTT. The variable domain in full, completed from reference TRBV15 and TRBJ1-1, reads DAMVIQNPRYQVTQFGKPVTLSCSQTLNHNVMYWYQQKSSQAPKLLFHYYDKDFNNEADTPDNFQSRRPNTSFCFLDIRSPGLGDTAMYLCATSRDPTGSTEAFFGQGTRLTVV.

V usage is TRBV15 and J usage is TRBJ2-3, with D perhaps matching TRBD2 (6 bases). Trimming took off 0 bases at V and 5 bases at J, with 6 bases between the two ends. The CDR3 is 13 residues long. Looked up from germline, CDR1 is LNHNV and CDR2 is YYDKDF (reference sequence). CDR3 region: CATSRDSGDTQYF. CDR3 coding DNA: TGTGCCACCAGCAGAGATAGCGGAGATACGCAGTATTTT.

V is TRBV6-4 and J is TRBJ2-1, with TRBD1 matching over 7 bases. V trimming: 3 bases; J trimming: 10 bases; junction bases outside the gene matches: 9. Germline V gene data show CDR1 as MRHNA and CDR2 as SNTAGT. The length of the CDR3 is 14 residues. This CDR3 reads CASSEVPEGGEQFF. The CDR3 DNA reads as TGTGCCAGCAGTGAAGTCCCGGAAGGGGGCGAGCAGTTCTTC.

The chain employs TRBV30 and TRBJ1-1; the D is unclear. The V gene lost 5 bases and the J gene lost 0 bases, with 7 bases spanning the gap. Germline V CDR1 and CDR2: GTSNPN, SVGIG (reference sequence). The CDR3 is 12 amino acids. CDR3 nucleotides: TGTGCCTGGGCCAGGCTGAACACTGAAGCTTTCTTT. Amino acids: CAWARLNTEAFF.

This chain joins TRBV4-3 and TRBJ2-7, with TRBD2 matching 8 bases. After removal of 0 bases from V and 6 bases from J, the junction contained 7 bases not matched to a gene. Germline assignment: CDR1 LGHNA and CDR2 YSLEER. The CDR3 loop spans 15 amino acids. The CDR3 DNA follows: TGCGCCAGCAGCCAAGACTACGGGGGGGAGGGCGAGCAGTACTTC. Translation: CASSQDYGGEGEQYF.

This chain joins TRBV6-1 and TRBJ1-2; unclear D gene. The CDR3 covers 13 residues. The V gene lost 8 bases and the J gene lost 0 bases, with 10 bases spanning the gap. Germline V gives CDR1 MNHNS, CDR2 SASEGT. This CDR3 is CASFSGTNYGYTF. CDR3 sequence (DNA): TGTGCCAGCTTCTCGGGGACTAACTATGGCTACACCTTC.

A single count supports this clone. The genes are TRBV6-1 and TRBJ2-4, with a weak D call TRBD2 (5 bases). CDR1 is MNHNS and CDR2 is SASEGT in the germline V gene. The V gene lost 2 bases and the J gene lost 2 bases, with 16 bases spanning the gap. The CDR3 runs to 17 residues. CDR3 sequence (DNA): TGTGCCAGCAGTGAAACGGGGAGAGTGTTGACCAAAAACATTCAGTACTTC. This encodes CASSETGRVLTKNIQYF.

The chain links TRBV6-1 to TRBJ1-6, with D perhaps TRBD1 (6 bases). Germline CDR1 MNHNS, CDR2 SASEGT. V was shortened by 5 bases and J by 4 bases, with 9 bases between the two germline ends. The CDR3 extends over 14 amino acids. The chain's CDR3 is CASSRQEYNSPLHF. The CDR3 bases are TGTGCCAGCAGTCGACAGGAGTATAATTCACCCCTCCACTTT.